The following is a TCR beta chain sequence with its context. Its antigen is not known. Produced via immunoSEQ multiplex PCR; TCRdb's table is partial and in-frame only. The sample shows about 77,000 clones, around 91% of them seen only once. This record belongs to a study of OX40 agonist ivuxolimab in advanced cancers. Study-level information: Ivuxolimab, an antibody that agonizes OX40 (CD134), was administered to the patients. Those enrolled were 82.7% male, with a mean age of around 60 years and ages from 23 to 79. Overall study results and limits: Clones of CD4+ and CD8+ blood T cells grew by week 6 at doses of 0.1 to 3.0 mg/kg.

The CDR3 spans 15 residues. V shed 3 bases and J shed 7 bases, with 16 bases lying between them. Germline CDR1 and CDR2: LNHDA and SQIVND (reference sequence). This sequence was found in an adult with an advanced solid tumor such as melanoma, head and neck, liver or kidney cancer. This chain links TRBV19 with TRBJ1-5, with a possible D match to TRBD1 (5 bases). The sequencing here drew on CD4+ or CD8+ T cells sorted from blood, taken in a trial of the OX40 agonist ivuxolimab. As DNA, the CDR3 is TGTGCCAGTAGTATGCGGGACCCCCTAAGGCAGCCCCAGCATTTT. Its translation is CASSMRDPLRQPQHF.